The 6 T cell receptor beta chains in this list originate from one sample, sequenced in a study of blood T cell repertoires in COVID-19 (dated by TCRdb to the early 2020s). Libraries were made using the immunoSEQ multiplex PCR assay. TCRdb re-hosts the immuneACCESS table, in-frame sequences only. Its copies lack some clones; in the studies checked, an unresolved V gene accounts for under half of them, and the cause for the rest is not known. For this sample there are around 230,000 clones; around 80% appear just once. Jointly, the top ten make up 2% to 2.5% of the sample. Material: peripheral blood. These receptors were collected from a man aged 35 to 55 who had recovered from COVID-19.

This clone was seen just once. This chain connects TRBV13 to TRBJ2-3; 9 bases line up with TRBD1. V lost 5 bases, J lost 5 bases, and 8 bases stayed unmatched. In germline, CDR1 is PRHDT, CDR2 FYEKMQ (reference sequence). This CDR3 contains 15 residues. The CDR3 coding sequence is TGTGCCAGCAGCACCGGGACAGGGCAATTAGATACGCAGTATTTT. This gives the protein CASSTGTGQLDTQYF.

The chain is built from TRBV7-2 and TRBJ2-1; maybe TRBD2 (6 bases). The germline CDR1 and CDR2 sequences are SGHTA and FQGNSA. Deletions cut 3 bases from V and 4 bases from J, with 10 bases between. The CDR3 contains 14 residues. This chain's CDR3 is CASSFSGIYNEQFF. The CDR3 region has the DNA TGTGCCAGCAGCTTTAGCGGAATATACAATGAGCAGTTCTTC.

This clone was recorded only once. The chain couples TRBV5-6 to TRBJ1-6; a weak D match, TRBD1 (5 bases). This CDR3 has 14 residues. The ends were cut back, 4 bases at V and 8 bases at J, with 13 bases in the middle. Germline V gene data show CDR1 as SGHDT and CDR2 as YYEEEE. The CDR3 nucleotides read TGTGCCAGCAGCCCTGTGGGGGGGGATTCACCCCTCCACTTT. This encodes CASSPVGGDSPLHF.

This clone occurred a few times. The rearrangement joins TRBV18 to TRBJ1-2, with D maybe TRBD1 (6 bases). The CDR3 sequence is 13 residues long. Germline CDR1 reads KGHSH; CDR2 reads LQKENI. Trimming took off 6 bases at V and 8 bases at J, with 16 bases between the two ends. In nucleotides, the CDR3 is TGTGCCAGCTCTCCCAGGGGAAGCGAAGGCTACACCTTC. Encoded protein: CASSPRGSEGYTF.

This rearrangement joins TRBV5-6 to TRBJ2-6; no definite D call. This CDR3 has 14 residues. From germline, CDR1 is SGHDT and CDR2 YYEEEE. Between the trimmed V and J ends, which lost 3 bases and 4 bases, there was a span of 8 bases. For the CDR3, the DNA is TGTGCCAGCAGCTCCCTTCGGGGGGCCAACGTCCTGACTTTC. Its translation: CASSSLRGANVLTF.

This clone appeared a single time. The genes are TRBV5-4 and TRBJ1-2; 8 nucleotides line up with TRBD1. Germline CDR1 is SGHNT and CDR2 is YYREEE (reference sequence). The CDR3 runs to 15 residues. The J segment lost 5 bases and the V segment lost 4 bases, leaving 10 bases of the junction unmatched. The CDR3 DNA sequence: TGTGCCAGCAGCATTGGGACAGGCGGAATTTATGGCTACACCTTC. This sequence encodes CASSIGTGGIYGYTF.